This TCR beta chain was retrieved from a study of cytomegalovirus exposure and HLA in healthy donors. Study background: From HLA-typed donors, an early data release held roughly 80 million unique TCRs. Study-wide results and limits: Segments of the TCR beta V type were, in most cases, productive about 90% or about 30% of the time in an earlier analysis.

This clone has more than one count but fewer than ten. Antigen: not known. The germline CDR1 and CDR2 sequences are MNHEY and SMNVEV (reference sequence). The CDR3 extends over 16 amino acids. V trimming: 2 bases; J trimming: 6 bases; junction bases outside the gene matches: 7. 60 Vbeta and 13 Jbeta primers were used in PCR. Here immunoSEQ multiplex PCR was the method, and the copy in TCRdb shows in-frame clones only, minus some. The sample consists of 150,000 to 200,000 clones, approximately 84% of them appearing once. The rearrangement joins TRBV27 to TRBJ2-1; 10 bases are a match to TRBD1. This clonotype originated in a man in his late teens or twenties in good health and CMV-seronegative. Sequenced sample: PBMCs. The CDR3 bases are TGTGCCAGCAGTTTAAGGGCCGGGACAGGGGTCAATGAGCAGTTCTTC. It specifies CASSLRAGTGVNEQFF.